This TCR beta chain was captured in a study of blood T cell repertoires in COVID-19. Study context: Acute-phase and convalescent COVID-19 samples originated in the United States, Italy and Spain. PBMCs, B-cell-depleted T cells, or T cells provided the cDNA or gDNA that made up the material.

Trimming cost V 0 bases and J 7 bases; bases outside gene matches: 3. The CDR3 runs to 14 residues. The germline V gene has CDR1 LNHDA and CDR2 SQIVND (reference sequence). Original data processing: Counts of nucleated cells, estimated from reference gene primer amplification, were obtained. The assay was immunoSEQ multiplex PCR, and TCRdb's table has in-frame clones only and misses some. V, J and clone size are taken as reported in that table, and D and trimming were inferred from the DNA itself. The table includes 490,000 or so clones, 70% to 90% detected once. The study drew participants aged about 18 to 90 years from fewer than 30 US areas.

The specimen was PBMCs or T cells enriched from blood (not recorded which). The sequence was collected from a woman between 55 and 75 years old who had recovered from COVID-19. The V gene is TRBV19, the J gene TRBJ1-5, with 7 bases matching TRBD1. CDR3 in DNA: TGTGCCAGTAGTATAGAACAGGGGATGCAGCCCCAGCATTTT. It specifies CASSIEQGMQPQHF.